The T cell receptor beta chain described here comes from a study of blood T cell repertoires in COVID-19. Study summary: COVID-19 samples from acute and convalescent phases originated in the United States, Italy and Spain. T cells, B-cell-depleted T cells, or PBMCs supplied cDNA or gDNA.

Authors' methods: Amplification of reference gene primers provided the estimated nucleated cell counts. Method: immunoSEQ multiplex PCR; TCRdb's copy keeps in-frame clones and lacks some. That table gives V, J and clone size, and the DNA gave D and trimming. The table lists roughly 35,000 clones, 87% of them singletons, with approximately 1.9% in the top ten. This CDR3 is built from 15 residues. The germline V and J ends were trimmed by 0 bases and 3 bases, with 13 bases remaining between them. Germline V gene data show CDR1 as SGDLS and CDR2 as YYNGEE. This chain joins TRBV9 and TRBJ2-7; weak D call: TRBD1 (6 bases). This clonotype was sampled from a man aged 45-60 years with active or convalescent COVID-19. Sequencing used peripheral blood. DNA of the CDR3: TGTGCCAGCAGCGTAGCTATCGGCAGGGGCTACGAGCAGTACTTC. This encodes CASSVAIGRGYEQYF.